This T cell receptor beta chain was sequenced for a study of T cells in Graves' hyperthyroidism and ophthalmopathy. The study, taken as a whole, reports: Most thyroid clonotypes with frequency above 0.001 were detected in blood.

Amplification of TCR beta CDR3 regions used RNA as the template. The TCR CDR3 first-round RT-PCR relied on the HTBI primer set. TCRdb itself ran the multiplex PCR reads through MiXCR, one entry per CDR3 protein. The sample carries about 600,000 distinct CDR3 sequences, about 16% recorded once. On this clonotype itself: Its target is unknown.

The ends lost 7 bases at V and 4 bases at J; junction bases unmatched: 10. The CDR3 length is 14 residues. Per the germline V gene, CDR1 is DFQATT and CDR2 is SNEGSKA (reference sequence). The TCR sequence derives from a middle-aged woman with Graves' ophthalmopathy. The sample was blood. The rearrangement joins TRBV20-1 to TRBJ2-5; 9 bases align to TRBD1. CDR3 sequence reads: CSVPPGQGRETQYF. The CDR3 nucleotides read TGCAGTGTACCTCCGGGACAGGGAAGAGAGACCCAGTACTTC.